The 16 T cell receptor beta chains listed next were all sequenced from one sample in a study of low-dose radiotherapy and immunotherapy resistance in tumors. Time point indicated: before trial treatment. With a constant-region primer and a V-primer adapter, TCRs were subjected to about 20 PCR cycles of amplification. One entry per CDR3 protein, called by TCRdb with MiXCR from the reads. This sample has about 50,000 distinct CDR3 sequences, with over 9.5% found just once. The specimen was PBMCs, collected before treatment. These receptors were taken from a female donor with ovarian cancer.

This clonotype was observed at least ten times. The V call is TRBV2, the J call TRBJ2-7; no firm D call. Per germline, CDR1 SNHLY and CDR2 FYNNEI. V lost 7 bases to trimming and J lost 3 bases, with 16 bases between them. This CDR3 is built from 14 residues. The CDR3 nucleotides are TGTGCCAGCAAGTCGAACCCAGACATCTACGAGCAGTACTTC. This sequence encodes CASKSNPDIYEQYF. Based on the CDR3 plus reference TRBV2 and TRBJ2-7, the full variable domain is EPEVTQTPSHQVTQMGQEVILRCVPISNHLYFYWYRQILGQKVEFLVSFYNNEISEKSEIFDDQFSVERPDGSNFTLKIRSTKLEDSAMYFCASKSNPDIYEQYFGPGTRLTVT.

This clonotype was seen many times. The CDR3 region is CASSSDGFNTGELFF. The CDR3 coding sequence is TGTGCCAGCAGCTCCGACGGGTTTAACACCGGGGAGCTGTTTTTT. The chain joins TRBV11-2 to TRBJ2-2; D remains unclear. V lost 4 bases to trimming and J lost 2 bases, with 11 bases between them. The CDR3 length is 15 residues. Per germline, CDR1 SGHAT and CDR2 FQNNGV. The full variable domain, rest sourced from reference TRBV11-2 and TRBJ2-2, is EAGVAQSPRYKIIEKRQSVAFWCNPISGHATLYWYQQILGQGPKLLIQFQNNGVVDDSQLPKDRFSAERLKGVDSTLKIQPAKLEDSAVYLCASSSDGFNTGELFFGEGSRLTVL.

This clonotype came up many times. The chain uses TRBV4-2 and TRBJ2-7, with 10 bases lining up with TRBD2. With 1 base clipped from V and 7 bases from J, the junction kept 4 bases outside the gene matches. There are 14 residues in the CDR3. Germline-derived CDR1 and CDR2 are LGHNA and YNFKEQ. The CDR3 nucleotides are TGTGCCAGCAGCCAAGTCCTAGCGGGAGAAGAGCAGTACTTC. This sequence encodes CASSQVLAGEEQYF.

Ten or more counts support this clonotype. CDR3 bases: TGTGCCAGCAGCGCCAACCTGAATTCACCCCTCCACTTT. As protein: CASSANLNSPLHF. The chain carries TRBV7-9 and TRBJ1-6; D gene unclear. V lost 5 bases and J 7 bases, leaving 9 bases between the germline ends. In germline, CDR1 is SEHNR, CDR2 FQNEAQ (reference sequence). This CDR3 contains 13 residues. The full variable domain, rest sourced from reference TRBV7-9 and TRBJ1-6, is DTGVSQNPRHKITKRGQNVTFRCDPISEHNRLYWYRQTLGQGPEFLTYFQNEAQLEKSRLLSDRFSAERPKGSFSTLEIQRTEQGDSAMYLCASSANLNSPLHFGNGTRLTVT.

Ten or more counts support this clonotype. This rearrangement joins TRBV5-1 to TRBJ2-5; D is unresolved. The germline gives CDR1 SGHRS, CDR2 YFSETQ. The CDR3 is made up of 16 amino acids. Trimming took off 4 bases at V and 5 bases at J, with 21 bases between the two ends. The CDR3 loop is CASSPGVGLTRETQYF. Here the CDR3 DNA reads TGCGCCAGCAGCCCTGGGGTAGGGCTAACACGGGAGACCCAGTACTTC. Variable domain in full (rest from reference TRBV5-1 and TRBJ2-5): KAGVTQTPRYLIKTRGQQVTLSCSPISGHRSVSWYQQTPGQGLQFLFEYFSETQRNKGNFPGRFSGRQFSNSRSEMNVSTLELGDSALYLCASSPGVGLTRETQYFGPGTRLLVL.

This clonotype was observed at least ten times. V usage is TRBV29-1 and J usage is TRBJ2-1, with D tentatively TRBD1 (5 bases). The CDR3 is made up of 12 amino acids. V lost 2 bases, J lost 6 bases, and 8 bases lay in between. Germline values: CDR1 SQVTM, CDR2 ANQGSEA. The CDR3 sequence: CSVEFQGNEQFF. CDR3 sequence (DNA): TGCAGCGTTGAATTTCAGGGCAATGAGCAGTTCTTC.

This clonotype was counted ten times or more. V and J are TRBV5-1 and TRBJ2-7; D is uncertain. This CDR3 has 14 residues. Trimming removed 5 bases from V and 6 bases from J, with 18 bases in between. Germline CDR1 is SGHRS and CDR2 is YFSETQ. CDR3 sequence: CASSFGPRSAEQYF. In nucleotides, the CDR3 is TGCGCCAGCAGTTTCGGACCCCGAAGCGCCGAGCAGTACTTC.

In this sample, this clonotype turned up many times. The rearrangement links TRBV2 to TRBJ2-1; D is uncertain. Germline V gene lookup returns CDR1 SNHLY and CDR2 FYNNEI. V was trimmed by 1 base and J by 2 bases, leaving 9 bases between them. The CDR3 runs to 15 residues. The CDR3 here is CASSEVVGTYNEQFF. CDR3 nucleotides: TGTGCCAGCAGTGAAGTAGTCGGCACCTACAATGAGCAGTTCTTC.

The V call is TRBV5-6, the J call TRBJ2-3; TRBD2 agrees at 12 bases. V dropped 5 bases and J dropped 6; count of bases not matched to a gene: 13. Per the germline V gene, CDR1 is SGHDT and CDR2 is YYEEEE. This CDR3 spans 17 amino acids. DNA of the CDR3: TGTGCCAGCAGTTCAAGTACTAGCGGGGGGTTTGGGGATACGCAGTATTTT. It translates to CASSSSTSGGFGDTQYF.

In this sample, this clonotype turned up many times. The chain joins TRBV20-1 to TRBJ2-7; 10 bases are shared with TRBD2. The CDR3 contains 15 residues. Trimming at V came to 5 bases and at J to 3 bases, leaving 10 bases not matched to a gene. Germline lookup yields CDR1 DFQATT and CDR2 SNEGSKA (reference sequence). CDR3 sequence: CSAERTSGRVYEQYF. For the CDR3, the DNA is TGCAGTGCTGAAAGGACTAGCGGACGGGTCTACGAGCAGTACTTC.

This clonotype was recorded many times. This chain joins TRBV6-2 or TRBV6-3 and TRBJ2-7; D gene ambiguous. The germline V and J ends were trimmed by 8 bases and 3 bases, with 11 bases remaining between them. Germline assignment: CDR1 MNHEY and CDR2 SVGEGT. The CDR3 has 12 residues. CDR3 bases: TGTGCCAGCGGGCGGTCCAACTACGAGCAGTACTTC. Its protein product is CASGRSNYEQYF.

This clonotype was seen ten or more times. The gene calls are TRBV2 and TRBJ2-7; the D is unclear. From germline, CDR1 is SNHLY and CDR2 FYNNEI. The CDR3 is made up of 14 amino acids. Deletions cut 6 bases from V and 4 bases from J, with 16 bases between. The chain's CDR3 is CASSPVKGWYEQYF. CDR3 sequence (DNA): TGTGCCAGCAGCCCGGTAAAGGGATGGTACGAGCAGTACTTC.

This clonotype was found many times. This chain links TRBV5-1 with TRBJ2-1, with 11 bases fitting TRBD2. Germline V gives CDR1 SGHRS, CDR2 YFSETQ. This CDR3 comprises 14 residues. V lost 0 bases, J lost 9 bases, and 2 bases stayed unmatched. The CDR3 DNA reads TGCGCCAGCAGCTTGGGGCTAGCGGGAGGTGAGCAGTTCTTC. This gives the protein CASSLGLAGGEQFF.

This clonotype was found many times. The rearrangement joins TRBV19 to TRBJ2-5, with D perhaps given as TRBD1 or TRBD2 (5 bases each). Trimming left V 6 bases short and J 2 bases short, with 13 bases between. The germline gives CDR1 LNHDA, CDR2 SQIVND (reference sequence). This CDR3 has 14 amino acids. CDR3 bases: TGTGCCAGTAGCCCCGGGACCCGACAAGAGACCCAGTACTTC. Its translation: CASSPGTRQETQYF.

Many counts were recorded for this clonotype. The chain has TRBV30 and TRBJ2-2; D remains unclear. The V end lost 2 bases, the J end lost 0 bases, and 4 bases lay between the germline ends. The CDR3 has 13 residues. The germline gives CDR1 GTSNPN, CDR2 SVGIG (reference sequence). The CDR3 loop is CAWSLTNTGELFF. CDR3 coding DNA: TGTGCCTGGAGTCTTACGAACACCGGGGAGCTGTTTTTT.

This sequence joins TRBV21-1 and TRBJ2-7; no DNA check was done on the table's D call, TRBD1. TRBV21-1 is classified as a pseudogene. This CDR3 has 16 amino acids. CDR3: CASSNWRPPGPHEQYF. DNA of the CDR3: TGTGCCAGCAGCAACTGGAGGCCGCCCGGACCTCACGAGCAGTACTTC.